Listed below are T cell receptor beta chains from one sample, sequenced in a study of monozygotic twins with inflammatory bowel disease. TCRdb re-called the 5' RACE reads and catalogs CDR3 proteins one per entry, DNA excluded. The sample data list about 200,000 distinct CDR3 sequences. The specimen was blood. These receptors originate from a human donor with ulcerative colitis or Crohn's disease, or a healthy co-twin of an affected twin (not recorded which). CDR3s include the opening cysteine and the closing phenylalanine or tryptophan.

TRBJ2-1 | TRBV9 | CASSAWGVEDNEQFF
TRBJ2-5 | TRBV28 | CASSSWSGGTGETQYF
TRBJ2-5 | TRBV7-8 | CASSPGVGGSRGETQYF
TRBJ1-1 | TRBV5-1 | CASSLGGGYTEAFF
TRBJ2-7 | TRBV6-5 | CASSSLGTSGGRYEQYF
TRBJ2-5 | TRBV10-3 | CATSRGGRVQETQYF
TRBJ1-6 | TRBV7-8 | CASSSTPKVNSPLHF
TRBJ2-6 | TRBV6-5 | CASSYSLSGANVLTF
TRBJ2-1 | TRBV10-3 | CAISEGDGHNEQFF
TRBJ1-5 | TRBV7-8 | CASSSTHQPQHF
TRBJ1-1 | TRBV12-3/TRBV12-4 | CASSKSNTEAFF
TRBJ2-3 | TRBV7-6 | CASGAGPLDTQYF
TRBJ2-3 | TRBV3-1 | CASSQEKERGGLFTDTQYF
TRBJ2-7 | TRBV6-2/TRBV6-3 | CASSYRPSERNPYEQYF
TRBJ2-3 | TRBV6-5 | CASSYRVGRTDTQYF
TRBJ2-1 | TRBV11-1 | CASSSPRAADSSYNEQFF
TRBJ1-1 | TRBV12-3/TRBV12-4 | CASSLGGPEDTEAFF
TRBJ2-5 | TRBV15 | CATSRDNLETQYF
TRBJ2-7 | TRBV27 | CASSFSGEGREQYF
TRBJ2-3 | TRBV27 | CASSLSGRTDTQYF
TRBJ1-4 | TRBV3-1 | CASSPRQGNNEKLFF
TRBJ2-3 | TRBV2 | CASSEPAGGTDTQYF
TRBJ2-7 | TRBV29-1 | CSVNRGPEQYF
TRBJ1-1 | TRBV27 | CASSFLGSEAFF
TRBJ1-1 | TRBV19 | CASNNNGLLAFF
TRBJ2-7 | TRBV20-1 | CSASKEGEQYF
TRBJ1-2 | TRBV7-2 | CASSVGQGIGGYTF
TRBJ1-4 | TRBV5-5 | CASTRSGDGGKLFF
TRBJ2-3 | TRBV7-3 | CASSLNRQGSTDTQYF
TRBJ1-6 | TRBV20-1 | CSAEARETLHF
TRBJ2-6 | TRBV5-6 | CASSPHGGSGANVLTF
TRBJ1-1 | TRBV12-3/TRBV12-4 | CASSNTGTEAFF
TRBJ2-1 | TRBV5-1 | CASSSPLGDRDQGEQFF
TRBJ1-1 | TRBV29-1 | CSVHGTDEAFF
TRBJ1-1 | TRBV11-2 | CASSFHVEGTEAFF
TRBJ1-2 | TRBV4-2 | CASSQVEGHYGYTF
TRBJ1-5 | TRBV12-3/TRBV12-4 | CASRATGDSNQPQHF
TRBJ2-2 | TRBV7-2 | CASSFSITGELFF
TRBJ1-2 | TRBV3-1 | CASSQDTGQGYGYTF
TRBJ1-1 | TRBV5-5 | CASSPVGGSEAFF
TRBJ2-5 | TRBV5-1 | CASSLGPAGPQETQYF
TRBJ2-1 | TRBV7-9 | CASSSGLGLNEQFF
TRBJ1-1 | TRBV10-3 | CAISNGTGTAFF
TRBJ2-1 | TRBV4-2 | CASSLGLSPSYNEQFF
TRBJ1-1 | TRBV7-9 | CASSSSPAYLEAFF
TRBJ2-2 | TRBV7-9 | CASTLAGVRTGELFF
TRBJ2-1 | TRBV6-5 | CASSYSARPTYNEQFF
TRBJ2-1 | TRBV20-1 | CSAKGTSGGYEQFF
TRBJ1-1 | TRBV7-9 | CASSLAGGGRNTEAFF
TRBJ1-1 | TRBV5-1 | CASSLFGGDTEAFF
TRBJ1-6 | TRBV7-3 | CASSLQGGNSPLHF
TRBJ2-1 | TRBV4-3 | CASSTRLAPYNEQFF
TRBJ2-2 | TRBV5-1 | CASSRGFDTGELFF
TRBJ1-3 | TRBV7-3 | CASSLGGDPSSGNTIYF
TRBJ2-7 | TRBV29-1 | CSVAETSYEQYF
TRBJ2-5 | TRBV20-1 | CSARAGGETQYF
TRBJ2-5 | TRBV4-2 | CASSQGGQFGETQYF
TRBJ1-1 | TRBV5-1 | CAGSLRGGSTEAFF
TRBJ1-5 | TRBV12-3/TRBV12-4 | CASSDLFQPQHF